Given below is one T cell receptor beta chain in context. Its antigen is still unknown. The CDR3 totals 16 residues. Germline CDR1 SGHKS, CDR2 YYEKEE (reference sequence). V lost 1 base and J lost 3; bases outside the gene matches: 6. TCRdb reprocessed the RT-PCR reads with MiXCR, giving one entry per CDR3 protein. The table lists hundreds of thousands of distinct CDR3 sequences, around 14% of them singletons, with around 6.5% in the top ten. This entry comes from a study of response to subunit inactivated influenza vaccine. Study-wide results and limits: T cells newly recruited by each seasonal influenza vaccination are few, the authors suggested.

The sample in question was PBMCs from blood, obtained less than 15 days before vaccination. The chain couples TRBV5-5 to TRBJ1-2; 10 nucleotides line up with TRBD1. This receptor was taken from a man between 45 and 60 years old who received an inactivated influenza vaccine. In DNA form, the CDR3 reads TGTGCCAGCAGCTTGACCCCCGGGACAGGGGACTATGGCTACACCTTC. Amino acid sequence: CASSLTPGTGDYGYTF.